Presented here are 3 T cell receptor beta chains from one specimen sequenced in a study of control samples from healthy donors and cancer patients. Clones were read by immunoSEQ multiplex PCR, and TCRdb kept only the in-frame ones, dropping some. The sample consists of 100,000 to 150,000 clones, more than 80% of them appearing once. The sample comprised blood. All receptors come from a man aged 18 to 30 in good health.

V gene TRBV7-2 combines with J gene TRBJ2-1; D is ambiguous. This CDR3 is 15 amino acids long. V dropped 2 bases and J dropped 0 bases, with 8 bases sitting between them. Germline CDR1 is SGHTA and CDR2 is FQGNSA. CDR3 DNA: TGTGCCAGCAGCTTAACGGAGAGCTCCTACAATGAGCAGTTCTTC. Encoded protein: CASSLTESSYNEQFF. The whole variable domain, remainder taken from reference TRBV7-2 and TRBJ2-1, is GAGVSQSPSNKVTEKGKDVELRCDPISGHTALYWYRQSLGQGLEFLIYFQGNSAPDKSGLPSDRFSAERTGGSVSTLTIQRTQQEDSAVYLCASSLTESSYNEQFFGPGTRLTVL.

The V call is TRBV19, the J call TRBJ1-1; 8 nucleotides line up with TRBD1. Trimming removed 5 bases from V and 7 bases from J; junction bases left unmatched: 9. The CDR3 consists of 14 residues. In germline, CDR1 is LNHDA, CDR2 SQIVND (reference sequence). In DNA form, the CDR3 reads TGTGCCAGTAGTGCCCGTACAGGGGGTGGTGAAGCTTTCTTT. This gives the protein CASSARTGGGEAFF.

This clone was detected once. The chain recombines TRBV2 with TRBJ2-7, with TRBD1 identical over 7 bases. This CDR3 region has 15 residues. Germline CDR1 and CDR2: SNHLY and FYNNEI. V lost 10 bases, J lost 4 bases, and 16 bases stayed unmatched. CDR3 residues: CATLRTGEFEYEQYF. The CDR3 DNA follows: TGTGCCACCTTAAGAACAGGGGAATTTGAGTACGAGCAGTACTTC.